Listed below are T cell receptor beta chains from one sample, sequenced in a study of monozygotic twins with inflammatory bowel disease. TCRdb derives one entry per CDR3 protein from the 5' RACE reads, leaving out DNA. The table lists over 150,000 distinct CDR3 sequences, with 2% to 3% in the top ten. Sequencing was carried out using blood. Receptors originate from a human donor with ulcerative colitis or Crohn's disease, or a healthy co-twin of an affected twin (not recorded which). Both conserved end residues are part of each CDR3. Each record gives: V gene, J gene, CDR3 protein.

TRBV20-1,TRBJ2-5,CSARGSSGGRETQYF
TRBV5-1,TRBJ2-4,CASSLSQANIQYF
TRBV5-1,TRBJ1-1,CASSLGQNEAFF
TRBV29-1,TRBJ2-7,CSVERNEEQYF
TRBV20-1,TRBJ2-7,CSKVGRLAGTYEQYF
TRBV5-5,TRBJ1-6,CASSASGLGSDWNSPLHF
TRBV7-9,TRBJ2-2,CASSSRTSGRWTGELFF
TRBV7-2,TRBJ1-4,CASSSTGPNEKLFF
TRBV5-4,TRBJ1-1,CASSSYRDREPEAFF
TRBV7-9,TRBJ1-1,CASSLYAGGAEAFF
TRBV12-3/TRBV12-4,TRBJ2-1,CASTWAHEQFF
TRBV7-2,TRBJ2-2,CASSTRTSYTGELFF
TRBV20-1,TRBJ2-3,CSARDATSPDTQYF
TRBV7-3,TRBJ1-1,CASSLRGGAEENTEAFF
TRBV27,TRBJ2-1,CASSFKLAMDEQFF
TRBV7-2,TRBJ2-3,CASSSPGDTQYF
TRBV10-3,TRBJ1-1,CAISEQGAGAEAFF
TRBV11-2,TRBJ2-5,CASSLVRLAAQETQYF
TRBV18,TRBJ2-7,CASSPSLAGGTQYEQYF
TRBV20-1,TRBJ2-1,CSASPGPRVLDEQFF
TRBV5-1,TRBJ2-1,CASSLPSGRNYNEQFF
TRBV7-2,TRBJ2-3,CASSVTSTDTQYF
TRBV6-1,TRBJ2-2,CASKLEGAGTGELFF
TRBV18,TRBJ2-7,CASSGLRMATVYEQYF
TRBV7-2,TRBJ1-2,CASSLEWRQGGGYTF
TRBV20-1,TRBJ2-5,CSARQGAKETQYF
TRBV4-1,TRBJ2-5,CASSQRTEETQYF
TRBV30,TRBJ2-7,CAWGLKEFGYEQYF
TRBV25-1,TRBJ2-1,CASSVGGDNEQFF
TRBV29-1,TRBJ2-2,CSVEEAGKNTGELFF
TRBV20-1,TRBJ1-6,CSASDAPATLHF
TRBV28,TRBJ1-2,CATCPRRDDRGYGYTF
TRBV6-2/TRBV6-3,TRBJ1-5,CANSSGTHSNQPQHF
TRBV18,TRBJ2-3,CASSPGTRIDTQYF
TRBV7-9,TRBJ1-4,CASSGGDSSNEKLFF
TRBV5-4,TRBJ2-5,CASSSGGTSGQETQYF
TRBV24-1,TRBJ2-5,CATSDLGTGGRQETQYF
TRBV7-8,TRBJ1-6,CASSSGIDNSPLHF
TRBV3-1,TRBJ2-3,CASSQDPGTDTQYF
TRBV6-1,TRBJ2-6,CASKNGANVLTF
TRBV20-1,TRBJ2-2,CSAWTGLTGELFF
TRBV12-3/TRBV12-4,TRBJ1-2,CASSLSAGAEANYGYTF
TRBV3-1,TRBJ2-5,CASSQEETQYF
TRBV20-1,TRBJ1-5,CSARTGREQPQHF
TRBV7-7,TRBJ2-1,CASSSGTGSYNEQFF
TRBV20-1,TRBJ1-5,CSARAVPDQPQHF
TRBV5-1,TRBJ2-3,CASSLGLADRDTQYF
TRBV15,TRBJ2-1,CATSRPIGRAEGTYNEQFF
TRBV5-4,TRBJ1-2,CASSLAVRDGYTF
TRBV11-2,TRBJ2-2,CASSLSFGGGSGAGELFF
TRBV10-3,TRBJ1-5,CAIGKQGWPQHF
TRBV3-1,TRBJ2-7,CASSQDGEGALYEQYF
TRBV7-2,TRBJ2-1,CASSPSRGIYNEQFF
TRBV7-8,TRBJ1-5,CASSRGVAQPQHF
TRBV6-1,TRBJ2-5,CASSPRTPQETQYF